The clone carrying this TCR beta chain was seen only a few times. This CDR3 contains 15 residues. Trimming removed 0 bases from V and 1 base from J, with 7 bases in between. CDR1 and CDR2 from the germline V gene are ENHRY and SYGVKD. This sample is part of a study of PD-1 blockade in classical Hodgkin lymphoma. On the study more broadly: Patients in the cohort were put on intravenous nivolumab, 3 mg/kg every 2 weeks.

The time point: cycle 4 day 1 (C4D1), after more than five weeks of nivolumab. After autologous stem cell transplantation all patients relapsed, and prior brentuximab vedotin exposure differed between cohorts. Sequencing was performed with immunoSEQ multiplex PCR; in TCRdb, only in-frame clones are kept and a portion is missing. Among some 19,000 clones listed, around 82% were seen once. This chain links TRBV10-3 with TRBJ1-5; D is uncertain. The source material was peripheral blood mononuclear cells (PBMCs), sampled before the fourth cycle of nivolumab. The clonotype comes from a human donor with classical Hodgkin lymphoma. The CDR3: CAISESGDSNQPQHF. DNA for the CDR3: TGTGCCATCAGTGAGTCGGGAGACAGCAATCAGCCCCAGCATTTT.